The sequence of this T cell receptor beta chain was determined in a study of glioma-infiltrating T cells after dendritic cell vaccination. The CDR3 loop spans 14 amino acids. Germline CDR1 reads SGHRS; CDR2 reads YFSETQ. V shed 1 base and J shed 11 bases, with 13 bases lying between them. Libraries were prepared by immunoSEQ multiplex PCR; TCRdb keeps only in-frame clonotypes and omits some of them. Seen here are just under 60,000 clones, 70% to 85% observed once, and the top ten hold less than 20%. General study results and limits: Few patients contributed both blood and tumor specimens. Higher TCR clonality did not directly relate to longer survival.

As for time point: after dendritic cell vaccination, including at tumor progression/relapse. As to this clone: Antigen specificity is unknown.

The chain combines TRBV5-1 with TRBJ1-6; the D is unclear. This specimen consisted of blood, obtained after dendritic cell vaccination. The clonotype comes from a human donor with glioblastoma. Here the CDR3 reads CASSLTGFGTPLHF. CDR3 coding DNA: TGCGCCAGCAGCTTGACGGGATTTGGGACACCCCTCCACTTT. Variable domain in full (rest from reference TRBV5-1 and TRBJ1-6): KAGVTQTPRYLIKTRGQQVTLSCSPISGHRSVSWYQQTPGQGLQFLFEYFSETQRNKGNFPGRFSGRQFSNSRSEMNVSTLELGDSALYLCASSLTGFGTPLHFGNGTRLTVT.